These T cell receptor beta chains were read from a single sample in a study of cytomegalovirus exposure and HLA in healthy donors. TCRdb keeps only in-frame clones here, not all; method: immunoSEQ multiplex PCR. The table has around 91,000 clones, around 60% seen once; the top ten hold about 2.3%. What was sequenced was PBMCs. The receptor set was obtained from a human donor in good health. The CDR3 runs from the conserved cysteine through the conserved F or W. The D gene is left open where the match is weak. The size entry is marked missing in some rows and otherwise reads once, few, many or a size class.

TGTGCCAGCAGCAGAGGGACAGGGGGCGTCGGTAATGAAAAACTGTTTTTT,CASSRGTGGVGNEKLFF,NA,TRBD1,TRBV5-4,TRBJ1-4
TGTGCCAGCAGCCAAGAGATTAACGACAGGGGGTCATTCCGTTCCTTC,CASSQEINDRGSFRSF,NA,TRBD1,TRBV4-2,TRBJ1-2
TGCGCCAGCAGACCTATTGGAGTTGCGGTCGGAGACACAGATACGCAGTATTTT,CASRPIGVAVGDTDTQYF,NA,NA,TRBV5-1,TRBJ2-3
TGTGCCAGCAGTTACGGGGGCGCCGGTTCCTATGGCTACACCTTC,CASSYGGAGSYGYTF,NA,NA,TRBV6-6,TRBJ1-2
TGTGCCAGCAGCTTAGATCCACCCGGGGAGAATCAGCCCCAGCATTTT,CASSLDPPGENQPQHF,once,NA,TRBV11-3,TRBJ1-5
TGTGCCTGCGAAGGGAGGGCCGGCCCCAGTCCTGAAGCTTTCTTT,CACEGRAGPSPEAFF,few,NA,TRBV6-5,TRBJ1-1
TGTGCCAGCTCATCAGAAGTCCCGGGTGGGGCCAACGTCCTGACTTTC,CASSSEVPGGANVLTF,NA,NA,TRBV18,TRBJ2-6
TGTGCCAGCAGCTTCTCAGGGAACACAGATACGCAGTATTTT,CASSFSGNTDTQYF,NA,NA,TRBV5-4,TRBJ2-3
TGTGCCATCTCGAGGGGGACAGGGGCCTCCTATGGCTACACCTTC,CAISRGTGASYGYTF,once,TRBD1,TRBV7-2,TRBJ1-2
TGTGCCAGCAGCCGACTAGCGGGGAGAGAGACCCAGTACTTC,CASSRLAGRETQYF,NA,TRBD2,TRBV6-5,TRBJ2-5
TGCGCCAGCAGTTCGTCTAGCGGGGGGGCTGTGGCAGATACGCAGTATTTT,CASSSSSGGAVADTQYF,NA,TRBD2,TRBV5-1,TRBJ2-3
TGTGCCACCAGCAGAAGCGGGGGGGCAAGTGATACGCAGTATTTT,CATSRSGGASDTQYF,few,TRBD2,TRBV15,TRBJ2-3
TGTGCCAGCAGCGTAGGTTTGTTAGCGGACCAAGAGACCCAGTACTTC,CASSVGLLADQETQYF,NA,NA,TRBV9,TRBJ2-5
TGTGCCAGCAGCCGAGGCACTAGCGGGGGGATAGGGGTGGATGAGCAGTTCTTC,CASSRGTSGGIGVDEQFF,NA,TRBD2,TRBV5-4,TRBJ2-1
TGTGCCAGCAGCTTAGTCGGGTCTGGAAACACCATATATTTT,CASSLVGSGNTIYF,few,NA,TRBV7-9,TRBJ1-3
TGCGCCAGCAGCTTACACCCGGGACAGGGCGACTATGGCTACACCTTC,CASSLHPGQGDYGYTF,NA,TRBD1,TRBV5-1,TRBJ1-2
TGTGCCAGCAGTGAGGGGGCGAACACTGAAGCTTTCTTT,CASSEGANTEAFF,NA,NA,TRBV2,TRBJ1-1
TGTGCCAGCAGTCGACGGGACAGATACACTGAAGCTTTCTTT,CASSRRDRYTEAFF,NA,TRBD1,TRBV6-5,TRBJ1-1
TGTGCCAGTAGCTCAGCAGGGGGCACCGGGGAGCTGTTTTTT,CASSSAGGTGELFF,NA,TRBD1,TRBV19,TRBJ2-2
TGTGCCAGCAGCTTAGTGGGCTACGAGCAGTACTTC,CASSLVGYEQYF,NA,NA,TRBV7-2,TRBJ2-7
TGCACCAGCAGCCAAGATCTTAACGAGCACAATGAGCAGTTCTTC,CTSSQDLNEHNEQFF,few,NA,TRBV1,TRBJ2-1
TGTGCCAGTGAAGACCGGGACTACGACTGGGGGTATACGCAGTATTTT,CASEDRDYDWGYTQYF,NA,TRBD2,TRBV19,TRBJ2-3
TGTGCCAGCAGCTTTGAGCGGGGGGGCATCGGCTACAATGAGCAGTTCTTC,CASSFERGGIGYNEQFF,NA,TRBD2,TRBV5-8,TRBJ2-1
TGTGCCAGCAGCCGCCGGGACAGGGCCTCAAGCTCCTACAATGAGCAGTTCTTC,CASSRRDRASSSYNEQFF,few,TRBD1,TRBV7-9,TRBJ2-1
TGTGCCTACTCCCCGGCAGTCGGGGAGACCCAGTACTTC,CAYSPAVGETQYF,NA,NA,TRBV30,TRBJ2-5
TGTGCCAGCAGCCCCCCCGGACAGACCTATGGCTACACCTTC,CASSPPGQTYGYTF,NA,NA,TRBV7-9,TRBJ1-2
TGTGCCAGCAGCCAGGACAGGGGCGCGGCTGAAGCTTTCTTT,CASSQDRGAAEAFF,NA,TRBD1,TRBV6-5,TRBJ1-1
TGTGCCAGCAGCTTTAGCGGGGTCGCAGATACGCAGTATTTT,CASSFSGVADTQYF,NA,TRBD2,TRBV7-9,TRBJ2-3
TGTGCCAGCAGCTTACCTGGGGAGCTGTTTTTT,CASSLPGELFF,NA,NA,TRBV7-2,TRBJ2-2
TGTGCCAGCAGGCTAACTAGCTACCAAGAGACCCAGTACTTC,CASRLTSYQETQYF,NA,NA,TRBV2,TRBJ2-5
TGTGCCAGCAGCCGTACAGGGGCCAGGAGCTCCTATAATTCACCCCTCCACTTT,CASSRTGARSSYNSPLHF,NA,TRBD1,TRBV7-2,TRBJ1-6